This TCR beta chain was sequenced in a study of cytomegalovirus exposure and HLA in healthy donors. Primers included in the PCR were 60 Vbeta and 13 Jbeta primers. Profiled with immunoSEQ multiplex PCR; TCRdb holds only in-frame clones, not every one. The sample carries about 96,000 clones, around four fifths recorded once. The TCR comes from a man over 45 in good health and CMV-seropositive. The sequenced sample was PBMCs.

DNA for the CDR3: TGTGCCAGCAGCCTATCCGGTGGCACTGAAGCTTTCTTT. This gives the protein CASSLSGGTEAFF. The chain combines TRBV14 with TRBJ1-1; D remains ambiguous. Trimming took off 4 bases at V and 4 bases at J, with 10 bases between the two ends. The CDR3 totals 13 residues. The germline CDR1 and CDR2 sequences are SGHDN and FVKESK.